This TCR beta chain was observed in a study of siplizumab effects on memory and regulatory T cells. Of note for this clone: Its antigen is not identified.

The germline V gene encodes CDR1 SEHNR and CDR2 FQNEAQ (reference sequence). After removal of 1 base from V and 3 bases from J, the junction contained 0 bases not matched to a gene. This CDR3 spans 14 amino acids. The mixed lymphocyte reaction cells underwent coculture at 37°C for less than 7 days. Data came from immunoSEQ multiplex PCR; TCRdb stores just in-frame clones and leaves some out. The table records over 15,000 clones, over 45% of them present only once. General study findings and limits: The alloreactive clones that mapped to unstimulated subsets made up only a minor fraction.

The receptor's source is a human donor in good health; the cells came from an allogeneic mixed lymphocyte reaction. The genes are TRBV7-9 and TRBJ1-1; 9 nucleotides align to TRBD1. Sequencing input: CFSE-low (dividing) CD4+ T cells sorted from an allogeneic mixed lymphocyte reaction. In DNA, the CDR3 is TGTGCCAGCAGCTTAGGGACAGGGGACACTGAAGCTTTCTTT. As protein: CASSLGTGDTEAFF.